This TCR beta chain was sequenced for a study of blood T cells in healthy people across ages (dated by TCRdb to about 2015). Study-wide context: In model experiments, template switching captured about one uniquely barcoded TCR beta cDNA molecule for every two T cells. Age-related changes in TCR beta repertoire diversity were measured in the study by deep sequencing normalized with unique cDNA molecular identifiers. Four age groups were formed from the donors: young (average 16 years), middle-aged (approximately 39), aged (62) and long-lived (about 80). Donors of different ages were randomly distributed across sequencing lanes to avoid experimental bias. Two additional independent replicas of 1 million unique cDNA reads from the same blood draw were analyzed for two donors (one aged 18 to 30 and one aged 80 or older). Overall results and qualifications from the work: There was a strong correlation between observed TCR beta diversity and the percentage of naive T cells measured by flow cytometry. Because donor CMV infection status was unknown, age-related changes in expanded clonotypes were potentially confounded. As age increased, observed TCR beta diversity per million T cells dropped in a roughly linear way, and a significant reduction was already evident by age roughly 36. Compared with the aged group, the long-lived group had more naive CD4+ T cells, fewer expanded clones and increased TCR diversity, a pattern suggesting age selection. Bulk unsorted PBMC profiling prevented conclusive comparison of naive and antigen-experienced compartments. Estimates of total diversity from one million sequenced T cells were regarded as lower bounds and underestimates.

The donors were some 39 Caucasian individuals from Russia, aged roughly 6 to 100 years, who were systemically healthy. Around 10 milliliters of peripheral blood were drawn from each donor into EDTA-treated Vacutainer tubes. PBMCs were isolated by Ficoll-Paque density-gradient centrifugation, with at least 7 million obtained per sample. Total RNA was extracted from PBMCs with Trizol reagent, with at least 6 micrograms obtained per sample. The percentages of naive CD45RAhigh/CD27high T cells were determined by flow cytometry on a PBMC aliquot from every donor. Libraries were constructed by 5' RACE. These reads were obtained on an Illumina HiSeq 2500. A second PCR of roughly 6 to 12 cycles was performed with a sample-barcoded 5' primer and a J-beta primer mix. A template-switch 5' adaptor carrying 12 random nucleotides introduced a unique molecular identifier onto each TCR beta cDNA molecule. Each sample yielded at least 2.5 million CDR3-containing paired-end reads. First-strand cDNA was synthesized from all RNA with the Mint cDNA synthesis kit, primed by a TRBC-specific oligonucleotide. All cDNA was treated with uracil-DNA glycosylase and then went through a first 18-cycle PCR with the universal primers M1SS and BC2_uni_R. The original methods were these. Each sample was normalized by randomly selecting 1 million high-quality reads, each carrying a distinct molecular identifier. Instead of being binned into consensus sequences, reads with shared molecular identifiers were discarded. MiTCR, with a Q25 quality threshold and the strictest error-elimination algorithm, was used for CDR3 identification, clonotype clustering and error correction. A nonparametric unseen species model using Euler transformation provided a lower-bound estimate of total TCR beta diversity. The public reads were run again by TCRdb, first through fastp at Q25 and then through MiXCR, and only productive beta chains were kept. Each CDR3 protein gets just one entry, which takes the most common genes and DNA from the rows behind it. Here the V and J calls rest on TCRdb's processing, not on the authors' analysis. For this sample the table gives about 650,000 distinct CDR3 sequences, of which 32% were detected only once. Of the sample, roughly 14% falls within the top ten clones.

For this clonotype: The antigen it binds to is not known. This may be a read error: a much more frequent sequence differs by one nucleotide. In this CDR3 the conserved last residue, phenylalanine or tryptophan, is missing, so a read error is likely.

CDR1 SGHRS and CDR2 YFSETQ are derived from the germline V gene. The CDR3 adds up to 14 amino acids, both ends counted. Here the CDR3 DNA is all that survives: 42 bases in frame from base 1. The sample taken for sequencing was blood. The chain is encoded by TRBV5-1 joined to TRBJ2-7, with 7 central nucleotides matching TRBD2. TRBJ2-5 matches the DNA end more closely, so the J call is doubtful. The sequence was collected from a woman older than 75 in good health. Donor details come from another sample of the same person, matched by shared clones. Here the CDR3 is given as CASSNGRSQETQYC. The DNA sequence is as follows: TGCGCCAGCAGCAACGGGAGGTCTCAAGAGACCCAGTACTGC.